The next 3 T cell receptor beta chains were all read from a single sample in a study of blood T cell repertoires in COVID-19. Profiling relied on immunoSEQ multiplex PCR, and the TCRdb table lists in-frame clones only, not all of them. The data hold about 400,000 clones, with over 75% observed a single time. The material sequenced was PBMCs or T cells enriched from blood (not recorded which). These TCRs come from a woman aged 30 to 39 with acute COVID-19.

The rearrangement joins TRBV27 to TRBJ2-1; weak D call: TRBD2 (6 bases). The CDR3 runs 16 residues. V was cut by 3 bases and J by 8 bases, with 20 bases left in between. CDR1 and CDR2 (germline): MNHEY, SMNVEV (reference sequence). Here the CDR3 reads CASSFKSLGGMDEQFF. CDR3 sequence (DNA): TGTGCCAGCAGTTTTAAGAGTTTAGGCGGGATGGATGAGCAGTTCTTC.

The chain uses TRBV5-1 and TRBJ2-3; a weak D match, TRBD2 (5 bases). The CDR3 length is 15 residues. Trimming stripped 3 bases from V and 1 base from J, with 12 bases between. The germline gives CDR1 SGHRS, CDR2 YFSETQ. CDR3 bases: TGCGCCAGCAGCTCCTCGTCCGGGGGCACAGATACGCAGTATTTT. Its protein is CASSSSSGGTDTQYF.

The chain employs TRBV7-2 and TRBJ2-2, with a weak D call TRBD1 (6 bases). CDR1 is SGHTA, CDR2 FQGNSA, per germline. This CDR3 region has 14 residues. V was cut by 7 bases and J by 0 bases, with 9 bases left in between. CDR3 sequence reads: CASTTGPNTGELFF. DNA for the CDR3: TGTGCCAGCACGACAGGCCCGAACACCGGGGAGCTGTTTTTT.